A selection of T cell receptor beta chains follows, all from one sample in a study of blood T cell repertoires in COVID-19. Produced via immunoSEQ multiplex PCR; TCRdb's table is partial and in-frame only. The table records some 170,000 clones, 75% to 80% of them present only once. Material: peripheral blood. Source of these receptors: a woman in her forties or fifties with active or convalescent COVID-19. Both conserved end residues are part of each CDR3.

V gene | CDR3 protein
TRBV18 | CASSPSRDRGRVTYNEQFF
TRBV6-2/TRBV6-3 | CASSKQPGLNEAFF
TRBV9 | CASSPRQGVNEKLFF
TRBV19 | CASSIRSGGQETQYF
TRBV6-5 | CASSRLAGDSDTQYF
TRBV5-1 | CASSFETSGIDEQFF
TRBV12-2 | CASRLDLLEQYF
TRBV4-3 | CASSQENRGNYGYTF
TRBV7-3 | CASSLTFGHNEQFF
TRBV7-6 | CASSLGGTGGRNIQYF
TRBV5-6 | CASSSTPTGELFF
TRBV6-6 | CASSYAGQGLWEQFF
TRBV5-1 | CASSLRPGGQRTDTQYF
TRBV11-1 | CASKEQMNTEAFF
TRBV7-2 | CASSLGTSKYTQYF
TRBV27 | CASTSGTGNEKLFF
TRBV28 | CASQDRSMGGYTF
TRBV29-1 | CSVRGSGDGYTF
TRBV11-2 | CASSSASEGSYEQYF
TRBV9 | CASSVLDRGHTEAFF
TRBV4-1 | CASSPGQGADTQYF
TRBV30 | CAWSRRRQETQYF
TRBV18 | CASSPDRGGNEKLFF
TRBV7-9 | CASSLLYGTGVSNYGYTF
TRBV2 | CASRDVQAGELFF
TRBV18 | CASSPSIRRQGADTQYF